This T cell receptor (beta chain) appears in the sequencing data of a study of regulatory T cells in long-lasting Graves disease. About the research overall: Positivity for TSH receptor antibodies plus over 5 years of antithyroid drugs meant persistent Graves' disease.

Time point of the sample: persistent/refractory GD, antithyroid drugs over 5 years with positive TRAb. The TCR library used RNA extracted from PBMCs. The authors built TCR beta libraries using iRepertoire HTBI primers and Arm-PCR of CDR3 regions. TCRdb reprocessed the multiplex PCR reads via MiXCR and lists one record per CDR3 protein. This sample yields 400,000 to 500,000 distinct CDR3 sequences, of which less than 25% are seen a single time; over 7.5% belongs to the top ten. This clonotype was observed a few times. The receptor's source is a female donor with Graves disease. Here the sequenced sample was peripheral blood mononuclear cells (PBMCs), taken when the disease was refractory, from a patient treated with antithyroid drugs.

The CDR3 region is CASSAAPRGHEQFF. The CDR3 region has the DNA TGTGCCAGCAGTGCGGCCCCAAGGGGTCATGAGCAGTTCTTC. V is TRBV28 and J is TRBJ2-1; the D gene is possibly TRBD1 (5 bases). This CDR3 is 14 amino acids long. CDR1 is MDHEN and CDR2 is SYDVKM in the germline V gene. V was trimmed by 5 bases and J by 8 bases, leaving 16 bases between them. Drawing the rest from reference TRBV28 and TRBJ2-1, the complete variable domain is DVKVTQSSRYLVKRTGEKVFLECVQDMDHENMFWYRQDPGLGLRLIYFSYDVKMKEKGDIPEGYSVSREKKERFSLILESASTNQTSMYLCASSAAPRGHEQFFGPGTRLTVL.